A selection of T cell receptor beta chains follows, all from one sample in a study of monozygotic twins with inflammatory bowel disease. TCRdb derives one entry per CDR3 protein from the 5' RACE reads, leaving out DNA. The sample has 300,000 to 400,000 distinct CDR3 sequences. Sequencing was performed on blood. The receptors here all came from a human donor with ulcerative colitis or Crohn's disease, or a healthy co-twin of an affected twin (not recorded which). Both conserved end residues are part of each CDR3.

V gene	J gene	CDR3 length	CDR3 protein
TRBV3-1	TRBJ2-1	15	CASSPGSGGRYEQFF
TRBV28	TRBJ2-5	14	CASLGLAAPETQYF
TRBV20-1	TRBJ1-2	12	CSARDKRNGYTF
TRBV2	TRBJ2-3	14	CASSDSVSTDTQYF
TRBV3-1	TRBJ2-7	15	CASSQETGTPYEQYF
TRBV6-2/TRBV6-3	TRBJ2-6	20	CASSYEKPGGLLSGANVLTF
TRBV11-2	TRBJ2-5	15	CASSSRLAGPLDQYF
TRBV14	TRBJ2-5	12	CASSQDRTTQYF
TRBV6-2/TRBV6-3	TRBJ2-1	14	CASSYGQDYNEQFF
TRBV15	TRBJ2-1	16	CATSRGAGDSYNEQFF
TRBV5-1	TRBJ2-5	19	CASSFLGAVGSSSGETQYF
TRBV2	TRBJ2-2	15	CASSVDRGRFGELFF
TRBV29-1	TRBJ2-5	12	CSVASNQETQYF
TRBV10-2	TRBJ1-4	18	CASSEVVSTTGGDEKLFF
TRBV4-1	TRBJ1-5	17	CASSRLLIPGSNQPQHF
TRBV5-1	TRBJ1-4	16	CASSLGAVATNEKLFF
TRBV20-1	TRBJ2-6	17	CSARGQGIISGANVLTF
TRBV20-1	TRBJ1-1	14	CSARATGRDTEAFF
TRBV4-3	TRBJ2-5	16	CASSQDGGGTQETQYF
TRBV11-2	TRBJ2-2	15	CASSFFSRVPGELFF
TRBV5-1	TRBJ2-4	15	CASTWEDRDFGIQYF
TRBV5-1	TRBJ2-3	15	CASSLRRGGTDTQYF
TRBV10-3	TRBJ2-3	12	CAISEGTDTQYF
TRBV20-1	TRBJ2-3	15	CSAQGWTGIDNTQYF
TRBV18	TRBJ2-2	15	CASSQQGMSTGELFF
TRBV19	TRBJ1-1	13	CASSMLNRGEAFF
TRBV7-7	TRBJ1-1	13	CASSPSGSTEAFF
TRBV5-1	TRBJ2-7	13	CASSTTGSYEQYF
TRBV28	TRBJ2-7	13	CASNGQGLGEQYF
TRBV20-1	TRBJ1-4	11	CSARVSEKLFF
TRBV12-3/TRBV12-4	TRBJ1-5	19	CASSLSTEGSRLNNQPQHF
TRBV14	TRBJ1-2	19	CASSQAITSGITSGNGYTF
TRBV5-1	TRBJ1-6	13	CASSLWQGSPLHF
TRBV5-1	TRBJ2-6	19	CASSLEGQTLKSGANVLTF
TRBV7-6	TRBJ2-1	15	CASSLVWSSYNEQFF
TRBV20-1	TRBJ1-2	15	CTIKIRRGRGYGYTF
TRBV6-5	TRBJ2-5	13	CATETSGQETQYF
TRBV28	TRBJ2-7	13	CASSLSGEYEQYF
TRBV10-3	TRBJ1-6	16	CAISESTFRMGSPLHF
TRBV18	TRBJ1-3	15	CASSPQTGPGNTIYF
TRBV4-2	TRBJ2-7	15	CASSQVSSHGYEQYF
TRBV2	TRBJ2-3	15	CASTPGGLSTDTQYF
TRBV24-1	TRBJ1-1	13	CATSESTETEAFF
TRBV10-2	TRBJ1-3	16	CASSEAPSSSGNTIYF
TRBV12-3/TRBV12-4	TRBJ2-1	16	CASNIAGGTWNNEQFF
TRBV7-2	TRBJ2-1	17	CASSLTPPLAGGDEQFF
TRBV4-3	TRBJ1-2	14	CASSQVGTAYGYTF
TRBV27	TRBJ2-1	16	CASSQNPADPYNEQFF
TRBV7-6	TRBJ2-5	15	CASSLRTGEQETQYF
TRBV5-4	TRBJ2-5	14	CASSSRRREETQYF